This T cell receptor (beta chain) was sequenced in a study of cytomegalovirus exposure and HLA in healthy donors. Findings and caveats of the study: Most subjects' HLA-A and HLA-B alleles were reportedly predicted from TCR beta sequences. In a later analysis, common viral pathogens appeared linked to several of the most significant clusters. Presence/absence analyses assumed roughly uniform sequencing depth across donors, which may not hold. Being productive about 90% or about 30% of the time was typical of most TCR beta V segments in an earlier analysis.

The PCR was carried out with 60 Vbeta primers and 13 Jbeta primers. The method was immunoSEQ multiplex PCR; TCRdb's version includes in-frame clones alone and lacks a portion of them. The table records about 140,000 clones, around 80% of them present only once. Trimming shortened V by 3 bases and J by 5 bases, and 11 bases separated the two germline ends. The CDR3 runs to 13 residues. CDR1 SGDLS and CDR2 YYNGEE come from the germline V gene. In regard to this clone: The antigen remains unidentified.

This TCR derives from a man aged 30-40 years in good health and CMV-seronegative. This sequence joins TRBV9 and TRBJ1-1; tentatively, D is TRBD1 (6 bases). Sequencing input: PBMCs. CDR3 in DNA: TGTGCCAGCAGCGGACCCCAGGGGACTGAAGCTTTCTTT. Encoded protein: CASSGPQGTEAFF.